These 7 T cell receptor beta chains originate from one sample sequenced in a study of T cell responses to AZD1222 COVID-19 vaccine. This table comes from immunoSEQ multiplex PCR, and its TCRdb copy is limited to in-frame clones, with some not included. The table has some 100,000 clones, approximately 90% seen once. The source material was peripheral blood, sampled on day 0 of AZD1222 vaccination. These receptors all stem from an adult in good health.

The V gene is TRBV6-5, the J gene TRBJ2-7; 7 bases are shared with TRBD1. The CDR3 sequence is 15 residues long. The germline V gene has CDR1 MNHEY and CDR2 SVGAGI. The J segment lost 0 bases and the V segment lost 6 bases, leaving 8 bases of the junction unmatched. The DNA for the CDR3 is TGTGCCAGCAGCGCAGGACAGGTGTCCTCCTACGAGCAGTACTTC. Translating gives CASSAGQVSSYEQYF.

The V and J genes are TRBV18 and TRBJ1-3; TRBD1 matches 8 bases. This CDR3 contains 17 residues. The germline V gene has CDR1 KGHSH and CDR2 LQKENI. Losses at the gene ends were 0 bases for V and 1 base for J; bases not matched to a gene: 5. Here the CDR3 reads CASSPPDRGGSGNTIYF. The DNA of the CDR3 is TGTGCCAGCTCACCACCCGACAGGGGAGGATCTGGAAACACCATATATTTT.

The chain employs TRBV7-9 and TRBJ2-5; D is unclear. V was cut by 1 base and J by 12 bases, with 18 bases left in between. The V gene's germline CDR1 is SEHNR and CDR2 FQNEAQ (reference sequence). The length of the CDR3 is 14 residues. The CDR3 here is CASSLGPPSAEKYF. In DNA form, the CDR3 reads TGTGCCAGCAGCTTAGGACCGCCGTCGGCGGAAAAGTACTTC. Full variable domain (remainder filled in from reference TRBV7-9 and TRBJ2-5): DTGVSQNPRHKITKRGQNVTFRCDPISEHNRLYWYRQTLGQGPEFLTYFQNEAQLEKSRLLSDRFSAERPKGSFSTLEIQRTEQGDSAMYLCASSLGPPSAEKYFGPGTRLLVL.

The rearrangement joins TRBV12-5 to TRBJ1-2; no definite D call. Looked up from germline, CDR1 is LGHNT and CDR2 is FRNRAP. The length of the CDR3 is 14 residues. The V end lost 7 bases, the J end lost 6 bases, and 18 bases lay between the germline ends. DNA of the CDR3: TGTGCTAGTGCCCTCTCGTCAGGACTGGATGGCTACACCTTC. It encodes CASALSSGLDGYTF.

The V call is TRBV6-4, the J call TRBJ1-1, with D unresolved. V was cut by 6 bases and J by 4 bases, with 15 bases left in between. The germline V gene has CDR1 MRHNA and CDR2 SNTAGT. The CDR3 loop spans 14 amino acids. CDR3 in amino acids: CASRYRATTTEAFF. CDR3 DNA: TGTGCCAGCAGGTATAGGGCCACGACCACTGAAGCTTTCTTT.

The gene calls are TRBV18 and TRBJ2-1; D may be TRBD2 (6 bases). With 0 bases removed from V and 0 bases from J, the gap between germline ends came to 9 bases. The V gene's germline CDR1 is KGHSH and CDR2 LQKENI. The CDR3 contains 16 residues. In DNA, the CDR3 is TGTGCCAGCTCACCACCGCTAGCGAGCTCCTACAATGAGCAGTTCTTC. It yields the protein CASSPPLASSYNEQFF. The whole variable domain, filled in from reference TRBV18 and TRBJ2-1, reads NAGVMQNPRHLVRRRGQEARLRCSPMKGHSHVYWYRQLPEEGLKFMVYLQKENIIDESGMPKERFSAEFPKEGPSILRIQQVVRGDSAAYFCASSPPLASSYNEQFFGPGTRLTVL.

The rearrangement joins TRBV6-5 to TRBJ1-2; D is uncertain. From germline, CDR1 is MNHEY and CDR2 SVGAGI. V was cut by 8 bases and J by 2 bases, with 12 bases left in between. The CDR3 is made up of 13 amino acids. CDR3 in amino acids: CASYSTVNYGYTF. The CDR3 DNA reads as TGTGCCAGCTACAGTACTGTCAACTATGGCTACACCTTC.